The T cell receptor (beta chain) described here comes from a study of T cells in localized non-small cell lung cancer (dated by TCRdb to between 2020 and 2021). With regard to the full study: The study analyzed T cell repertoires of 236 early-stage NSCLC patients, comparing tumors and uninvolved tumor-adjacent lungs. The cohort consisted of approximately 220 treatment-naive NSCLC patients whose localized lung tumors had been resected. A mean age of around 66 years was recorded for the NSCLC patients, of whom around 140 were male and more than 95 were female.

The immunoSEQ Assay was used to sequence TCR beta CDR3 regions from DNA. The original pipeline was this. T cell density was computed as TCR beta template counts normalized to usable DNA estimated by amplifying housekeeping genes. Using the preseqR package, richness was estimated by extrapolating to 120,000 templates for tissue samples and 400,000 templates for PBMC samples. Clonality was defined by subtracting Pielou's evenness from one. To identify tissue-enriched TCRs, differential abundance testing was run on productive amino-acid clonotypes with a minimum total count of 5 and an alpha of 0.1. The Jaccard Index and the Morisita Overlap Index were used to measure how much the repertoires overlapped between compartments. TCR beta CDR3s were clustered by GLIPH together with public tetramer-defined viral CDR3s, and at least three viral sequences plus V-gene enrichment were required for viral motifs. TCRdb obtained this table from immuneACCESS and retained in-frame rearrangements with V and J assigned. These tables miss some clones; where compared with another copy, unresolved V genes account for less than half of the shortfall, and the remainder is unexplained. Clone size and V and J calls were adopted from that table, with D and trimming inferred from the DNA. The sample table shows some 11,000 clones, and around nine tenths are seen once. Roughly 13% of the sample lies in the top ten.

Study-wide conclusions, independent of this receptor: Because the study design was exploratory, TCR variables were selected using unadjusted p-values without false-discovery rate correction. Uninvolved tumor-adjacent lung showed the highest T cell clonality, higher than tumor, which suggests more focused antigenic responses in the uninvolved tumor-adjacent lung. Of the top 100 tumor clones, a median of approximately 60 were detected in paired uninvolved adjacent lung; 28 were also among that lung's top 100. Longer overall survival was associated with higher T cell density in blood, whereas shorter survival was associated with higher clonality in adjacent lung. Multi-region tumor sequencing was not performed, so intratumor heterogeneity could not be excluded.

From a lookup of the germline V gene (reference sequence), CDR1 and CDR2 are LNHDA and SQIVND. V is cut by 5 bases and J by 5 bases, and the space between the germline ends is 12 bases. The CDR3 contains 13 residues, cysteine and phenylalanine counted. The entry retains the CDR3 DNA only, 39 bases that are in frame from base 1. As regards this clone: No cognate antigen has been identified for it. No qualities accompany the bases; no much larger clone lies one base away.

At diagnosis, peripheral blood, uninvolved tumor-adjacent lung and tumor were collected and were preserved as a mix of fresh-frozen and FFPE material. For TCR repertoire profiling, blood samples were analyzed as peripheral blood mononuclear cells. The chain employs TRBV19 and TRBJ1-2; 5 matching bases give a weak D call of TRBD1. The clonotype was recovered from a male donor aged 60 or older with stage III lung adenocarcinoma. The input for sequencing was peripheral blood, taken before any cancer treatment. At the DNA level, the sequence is TGTGCCAGTAGTCGGGACTGGAGATATGGCTACACCTTC. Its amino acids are CASSRDWRYGYTF.